One sample yielded the 28 T cell receptor beta chains listed below, sequenced in a study of CD8 T cells in Susac syndrome. Random hexamers were used to reverse transcribe an amount of about 0.5 to 1 ug RNA. TCRdb processed the immunoSEQ multiplex PCR reads anew with MiXCR; each CDR3 protein has one entry. Of about 290,000 distinct CDR3 sequences listed, approximately 90% are singletons. The sample was CD8+ T cells from PBMCs. These receptors all stem from a human donor with multiple sclerosis.

The chain combines TRBV27 with TRBJ2-3; 9 nucleotides line up with TRBD2. This CDR3 spans 15 amino acids. CDR1 MNHEY and CDR2 SMNVEV come from the germline V gene (reference sequence). J lost 1 base, V lost 3 bases, and 2 bases had no gene match. The CDR3 nucleotides are TGTGCCAGCAGTTTCACTAGCGGGCGCACAGATACGCAGTATTTT. Its protein product is CASSFTSGRTDTQYF.

The rearrangement joins TRBV7-9 to TRBJ2-3, with 9 nucleotides matching TRBD2. The V and J ends lost 2 bases and 4 bases, in that order; junction bases with no gene match: 13. In germline, CDR1 is SEHNR, CDR2 FQNEAQ (reference sequence). This CDR3 contains 18 residues. DNA of the CDR3: TGTGCCAGCAGCTTATTTGCGGGAGGGTTCCGTAGCGCAGATACGCAGTATTTT. Amino acid sequence: CASSLFAGGFRSADTQYF.

In regard to this clonotype: A read error may produce the germline difference seen at one junction end. The J gene is TRBJ2-1, the V gene TRBV28, with TRBD2 identical over 9 bases. This CDR3 is built from 15 residues. Germline V gene lookup returns CDR1 MDHEN and CDR2 SYDVKM. The CDR3, as DNA: TGTGCCAGCATTTTAGCGGGAGTACCGTTCAATGAGCAGTTCTTC. As protein: CASILAGVPFNEQFF.

The chain couples TRBV7-8 to TRBJ2-7, with D unclear. Germline V gene lookup returns CDR1 SGHVS and CDR2 FQNEAQ. Trimming left V 7 bases short and J 0 bases short, with 4 bases between. CDR3 length: 11 amino acids. CDR3 nucleotide sequence: TGTGCCAGCACCAACTCCTACGAGCAGTACTTC. Protein sequence: CASTNSYEQYF.

The genes are TRBV9 and TRBJ1-1; D is perhaps TRBD1 (5 bases). Between the trimmed V and J ends, which lost 4 bases and 0 bases, there was a span of 16 bases. This CDR3 has 16 residues. Germline V CDR1 and CDR2: SGDLS, YYNGEE. Here the CDR3 reads CASSPGIGHMNTEAFF. In nucleotides, the CDR3 is TGTGCCAGCAGCCCAGGGATAGGGCACATGAACACTGAAGCTTTCTTT.

The chain has TRBV15 and TRBJ1-1; 7 bases agree with TRBD1. CDR3 length: 13 amino acids. Trimming at V came to 2 bases and at J to 4 bases, leaving 1 base not matched to a gene. Per the germline V gene, CDR1 is LNHNV and CDR2 is YYDKDF (reference sequence). CDR3 DNA sequence: TGTGCCACCAGCAGAACAGGGGCCACTGAAGCTTTCTTT. Amino acid sequence: CATSRTGATEAFF.

The CDR3: CASSIEGQVFFYEQYF. DNA for the CDR3: TGTGCCAGCAGCATAGAAGGACAGGTTTTTTTCTACGAGCAGTACTTC. The chain has TRBV7-9 and TRBJ2-7; 7 positions match TRBD1. With V trimmed by 5 bases and J by 3 bases, 13 bases remained unmatched. The CDR3 spans 16 residues. Looked up from germline, CDR1 is SEHNR and CDR2 is FQNEAQ (reference sequence).

The V gene is TRBV28, the J gene TRBJ2-1; 8 bases agree with TRBD1. Trimming cost V 6 bases and J 10 bases; bases outside gene matches: 11. Germline CDR1 and CDR2: MDHEN and SYDVKM. The CDR3 spans 14 residues. The CDR3 bases are TGTGCCAGCAGAGCCGGACAGGGCCTCGGGGAGCAGTTCTTC. It yields the protein CASRAGQGLGEQFF.

This CDR3 reads CASRLGANTEAFF. CDR3 DNA: TGTGCCAGTAGGTTGGGCGCGAACACTGAAGCTTTCTTT. The chain uses TRBV19 and TRBJ1-1; no clear D gene. V lost 6 bases to trimming and J lost 1 base, with 9 bases between them. The germline V gene has CDR1 LNHDA and CDR2 SQIVND (reference sequence). The CDR3 consists of 13 residues.

This chain joins TRBV9 and TRBJ2-7; no clear D. CDR1 is SGDLS and CDR2 is YYNGEE in the germline V gene. The V gene lost 3 bases and the J gene lost 0 bases, with 22 bases spanning the gap. CDR3 length: 18 amino acids. The CDR3 reads CASSASPRALLPSYEQYF. The CDR3 DNA is TGTGCCAGCAGCGCCTCACCCCGGGCCCTGCTACCCTCCTACGAGCAGTACTTC. Based on the CDR3 plus reference TRBV9 and TRBJ2-7, the full variable domain is DSGVTQTPKHLITATGQRVTLRCSPRSGDLSVYWYQQSLDQGLQFLIQYYNGEERAKGNILERFSAQQFPDLHSELNLSSLELGDSALYFCASSASPRALLPSYEQYFGPGTRLTVT.

This clonotype was found a few times. The chain couples TRBV7-3 to TRBJ2-6; D not certain. V lost 2 bases, J lost 1 base, and 6 bases lay in between. The length of the CDR3 is 15 residues. CDR1 and CDR2 from the germline V gene are SGHTA and FQGTGA. CDR3 amino acids: CASSLAPSGANVLTF. In DNA form, the CDR3 reads TGTGCCAGCAGCTTAGCACCGTCTGGGGCCAACGTCCTGACTTTC.

The chain links TRBV9 to TRBJ2-7; 8 bases map to TRBD2. J was trimmed by 2 bases and V by 0 bases; bases with no gene match: 4. The CDR3 consists of 15 residues. The V gene's germline CDR1 is SGDLS and CDR2 YYNGEE. CDR3 sequence (DNA): TGTGCCAGCAGCGTAGGTACTAGCGGCACCTACGAGCAGTACTTC. Translated: CASSVGTSGTYEQYF.

The J gene is TRBJ2-7, the V gene TRBV11-2; D unclear. The CDR3 contains 14 residues. V lost 6 bases and J lost 1, with 13 bases in between. Germline assignment: CDR1 SGHAT and CDR2 FQNNGV. The CDR3 sequence is CASSDPPRSYEQYF. Here the CDR3 DNA reads TGTGCCAGCAGTGACCCCCCCAGATCCTACGAGCAGTACTTC.

This rearrangement joins TRBV5-6 to TRBJ1-6; TRBD1 matches 9 bases. The V gene end was trimmed by 5 bases and the J gene end by 7 bases; junction bases not matched to a gene: 7. Germline V lookup: CDR1 SGHDT, CDR2 YYEEEE. The CDR3 runs to 15 residues. The CDR3 spells CASRFQGQGNSPLHF. DNA for the CDR3: TGTGCCAGCAGGTTCCAGGGACAGGGAAATTCACCCCTCCACTTT.

The V and J genes are TRBV3-1 and TRBJ2-5; possible D gene TRBD1, 6 bases. The CDR3 has 13 residues. V lost 4 bases and J lost 8, with 14 bases in between. Per germline, CDR1 LGHDT and CDR2 YNNKEL (reference sequence). The DNA for the CDR3 is TGTGCCAGCAGCCCGGGACATTGGAGTACCCAGTACTTC. Protein product: CASSPGHWSTQYF.

The chain employs TRBV10-3 and TRBJ2-3; D remains unclear. The CDR3 consists of 15 residues. The V end lost 1 base, the J end lost 1 base, and 9 bases lay between the germline ends. Germline V gene data show CDR1 as ENHRY and CDR2 as SYGVKD. CDR3 in DNA: TGTGCCATCAGTGAGTTGGCAGTTCGCACAGATACGCAGTATTTT. Translation gives CAISELAVRTDTQYF.

CDR3 in amino acids: CAWDRGNTGELFF. The CDR3 DNA follows: TGTGCCTGGGACAGGGGGAACACCGGGGAGCTGTTTTTT. This chain links TRBV30 with TRBJ2-2; 8 bases line up with TRBD1. Germline V lookup: CDR1 GTSNPN, CDR2 SVGIG (reference sequence). The CDR3 has 13 amino acids. V lost 5 bases and J lost 1; bases outside the gene matches: 0.

The genes are TRBV18 and TRBJ1-1; a possible D gene is TRBD1 (5 bases). V lost 0 bases to trimming and J lost 1 base, with 21 bases between them. CDR3 size: 19 residues. The germline V gene has CDR1 KGHSH and CDR2 LQKENI. The CDR3: CASSPPPARDGNWNTEAFF. CDR3 DNA sequence: TGTGCCAGCTCACCACCTCCGGCCAGGGACGGGAACTGGAACACTGAAGCTTTCTTT.

A single count supports this clonotype. The chain recombines TRBV23-1 with TRBJ1-5, with D possibly matching TRBD1 (5 bases). TRBV23-1 belongs to the ORF category, with a function that is uncertain. The V end was cut by 3 bases, the J end by 3 bases, with 18 bases between. This CDR3 region has 17 residues. The chain's CDR3 is CASSHPRVFSYNQPQHF. The CDR3 coding sequence is TGCGCCAGCAGTCATCCCAGGGTATTTAGCTACAATCAGCCCCAGCATTTT.

The V gene is TRBV7-9, the J gene TRBJ2-3; D is ambiguous. The ends were cut back, 5 bases at V and 4 bases at J, with 10 bases in the middle. The V gene's germline CDR1 is SEHNR and CDR2 FQNEAQ (reference sequence). The CDR3 loop spans 13 amino acids. This CDR3 is CASSQALSDTQYF. For the CDR3, the DNA is TGTGCCAGCAGCCAGGCGTTGTCAGATACGCAGTATTTT.

The chain employs TRBV7-9 and TRBJ1-5; tentative D call: TRBD1 (5 bases). In germline, CDR1 is SEHNR, CDR2 FQNEAQ (reference sequence). The CDR3 spans 15 residues. The ends were cut back, 4 bases at V and 5 bases at J, with 15 bases in the middle. The CDR3 nucleotides are TGTGCCAGCAGCTCCGCGGGGGTGGGGCATCAGCCCCAGCATTTT. Translated: CASSSAGVGHQPQHF. The complete variable domain, with remaining parts taken from reference TRBV7-9 and TRBJ1-5, reads DTGVSQNPRHKITKRGQNVTFRCDPISEHNRLYWYRQTLGQGPEFLTYFQNEAQLEKSRLLSDRFSAERPKGSFSTLEIQRTEQGDSAMYLCASSSAGVGHQPQHFGDGTRLSIL.

This clonotype came up a few times. The CDR3 coding sequence is TGTGCCAGTAGTATGTCTGCGGGCCCCTACGAGCAGTACTTC. As protein: CASSMSAGPYEQYF. The V call is TRBV19, the J call TRBJ2-7, with a possible D match to TRBD2 (5 bases). The CDR3 has 14 residues. Germline V gene sequence: CDR1 LNHDA, CDR2 SQIVND (reference sequence). V lost 3 bases and J lost 2, with 11 bases in between.

This clonotype has a single count. The chain uses TRBV4-2 and TRBJ2-1; 7 nucleotides line up with TRBD2. The CDR3 extends over 16 amino acids. The V segment lost 0 bases and the J segment 7 bases; nucleotides outside the gene matches: 9. Germline CDR1 and CDR2: LGHNA and YNFKEQ. Written as DNA, the CDR3 is TGTGCCAGCAGCCAAGATAGGCTAGCGGCCCCGAATGAGCAGTTCTTC. Protein: CASSQDRLAAPNEQFF.

This chain connects TRBV7-9 to TRBJ2-3; 12 positions match TRBD2. Germline values: CDR1 SEHNR, CDR2 FQNEAQ (reference sequence). The CDR3 is 18 amino acids. V was clipped by 2 bases and J by 5 bases; unmatched bases: 11. The CDR3 region has the DNA TGTGCCAGCAGCTTATTATCTCTAGCGGGAGGGCCGGGAGATACGCAGTATTTT. Its protein is CASSLLSLAGGPGDTQYF.

The rearrangement joins TRBV4-3 to TRBJ2-7; 7 bases agree with TRBD2. The CDR3 loop spans 16 amino acids. Trimming cost V 0 bases and J 4 bases; bases outside gene matches: 9. Per germline, CDR1 LGHNA and CDR2 YSLEER. This CDR3 reads CASSQDLTSRWYEQYF. The DNA of the CDR3 is TGCGCCAGCAGCCAAGACCTGACTAGCCGGTGGTACGAGCAGTACTTC.

The gene calls are TRBV4-3 and TRBJ2-2; 12 nucleotides line up with TRBD2. The CDR3 totals 15 residues. Germline-derived CDR1 and CDR2 are LGHNA and YSLEER. The V and J ends lost 3 bases and 5 bases, in that order; junction bases with no gene match: 1. As DNA, the CDR3 is TGCGCCAGCAGCCAGCTAGCGGGAGGGACCGGGGAGCTGTTTTTT. Protein product: CASSQLAGGTGELFF.

This chain uses TRBV27 with TRBJ2-7, with 7 positions matching TRBD1. V trimming: 3 bases; J trimming: 5 bases; junction bases outside the gene matches: 13. The length of the CDR3 is 16 residues. In germline, CDR1 is MNHEY, CDR2 SMNVEV (reference sequence). The CDR3 coding sequence is TGTGCCAGCAGTTTGGGAAGGGGGCTTCTTTATGACGAGCAGTACTTC. It yields the protein CASSLGRGLLYDEQYF.

The chain employs TRBV20-1 and TRBJ1-5; D uncertain. The CDR3 sequence is 13 residues long. The ends were cut back, 4 bases at V and 6 bases at J, with 13 bases in the middle. Germline V CDR1 and CDR2: DFQATT, SNEGSKA (reference sequence). CDR3 protein: CSAINRGIQPQHF. The CDR3 DNA reads as TGCAGTGCTATCAATCGGGGTATTCAGCCCCAGCATTTT.